These 10 T cell receptor beta chains came from one sample sequenced in a study of patients and donors after allogeneic stem cell transplantation. TCRdb analysed the RT-PCR reads with MiXCR anew, one entry per CDR3 protein. The table shows roughly 960,000 distinct CDR3 sequences, with over 15% occurring only once. The source material was blood, either unsorted or a sorted T cell fraction (not recorded which). The receptors originated from a human donor who was either an allogeneic HSCT recipient or a stem cell or donor lymphocyte infusion donor (not recorded which). It is not recorded whose cells these are; they may come from a transplant donor.

J is TRBJ2-7 and V is TRBV3-1; D gene ambiguous. Germline assignment: CDR1 LGHDT and CDR2 YNNKEL (reference sequence). The germline V and J ends were trimmed by 0 bases and 0 bases, with 15 bases remaining between them. This CDR3 is built from 17 residues. The CDR3 nucleotides are TGTGCCAGCAGCCAAGAATCCGGTAAGCACATCTCCTACGAGCAGTACTTC. Translating gives CASSQESGKHISYEQYF.

The chain uses TRBV30 and TRBJ2-7; TRBD1 matches 7 bases. The CDR3 runs to 11 residues. Germline-derived CDR1 and CDR2 are GTSNPN and SVGIG (reference sequence). In DNA form, the CDR3 reads TGTGCATTTGGACAGGCGTACGAGCAGTACTTC. This translates into CAFGQAYEQYF.

This clonotype was seen a handful of times. The chain has TRBV5-8 and TRBJ2-7; D could derive from TRBD1 or TRBD2 (5 bases each). This CDR3 contains 14 residues. Trimming left V 5 bases short and J 1 base short, with 13 bases between. The germline V gene has CDR1 SGHTS and CDR2 YDEGEE. This CDR3 is CASRRAGWSYEQYF. CDR3 DNA sequence: TGTGCCAGCAGGAGGGCAGGGTGGTCCTACGAGCAGTACTTC.

This chain uses TRBV30 with TRBJ2-3; TRBD2 matches at 10 bases. J gave up 5 bases and V 0 bases, and 5 bases lay outside the gene matches. The CDR3 is made up of 15 amino acids. Germline CDR1 reads GTSNPN; CDR2 reads SVGIG (reference sequence). CDR3 sequence reads: CAWSVLSGGGDTQYF. DNA for the CDR3: TGTGCCTGGAGTGTACTCAGCGGGGGGGGAGATACGCAGTATTTT.

This clonotype occurred many times. The gene calls are TRBV12-3 or TRBV12-4 and TRBJ1-1; no reliable D call. V shed 2 bases and J shed 2 bases, with 9 bases lying between them. The CDR3 runs 14 residues. The CDR3 DNA reads TGTGCCAGCAGTTTACAACAGCTCAACACTGAAGCTTTCTTT. This translates into CASSLQQLNTEAFF.

This clonotype was observed once. The rearrangement joins TRBV27 to TRBJ2-1, with TRBD2 matching over 9 bases. The CDR3 contains 15 residues. After removal of 7 bases from V and 3 bases from J, the junction contained 7 bases not matched to a gene. CDR1 and CDR2 from the germline V gene are MNHEY and SMNVEV (reference sequence). For the CDR3, the DNA is TGTGCCAGCACTCTTAGCGGGGGCCTCTACAATGAGCAGTTCTTC. Protein sequence: CASTLSGGLYNEQFF.

This sequence joins TRBV6-2 or TRBV6-3 and TRBJ2-7, with a weak D call TRBD1 (6 bases). V gave up 6 bases and J gave up 2 bases, with 11 bases separating them. Germline values: CDR1 MNHEY, CDR2 SVGEGT. The CDR3 is 13 residues long. The chain's CDR3 is CASRDRMPYEQYF. CDR3 nucleotides: TGTGCCAGCAGAGACAGGATGCCCTACGAGCAGTACTTC.

The sample holds a few counts of this clonotype. V and J are TRBV6-5 and TRBJ2-7; 7 bases line up with TRBD2. The V gene end was trimmed by 4 bases and the J gene end by 6 bases; junction bases not matched to a gene: 12. Germline V gives CDR1 MNHEY, CDR2 SVGAGI. This CDR3 is 15 amino acids long. The CDR3 loop reads CASSSVAGREGEQYF. The CDR3 region has the DNA TGTGCCAGCAGTTCTGTAGCAGGGAGGGAGGGCGAGCAGTACTTC.

There are a few counts of this clonotype. V gene TRBV6-2 or TRBV6-3 combines with J gene TRBJ2-5; 11 nucleotides align to TRBD2. Germline lookup yields CDR1 MNHEY and CDR2 SVGEGT. This CDR3 comprises 16 residues. Trimming at V came to 2 bases and at J to 0 bases, leaving 2 bases not matched to a gene. CDR3 coding DNA: TGTGCCAGCAGTTACGAACTAGCGGGGGACCAAGAGACCCAGTACTTC. It encodes CASSYELAGDQETQYF.

This clonotype was seen ten or more times. The V and J genes are TRBV29-1 and TRBJ1-1, with D possibly TRBD1 on 5 matching bases. CDR1 SQVTM and CDR2 ANQGSEA come from the germline V gene. Trimming pared 5 bases from V and 2 bases from J, leaving 21 bases between. The CDR3 spans 16 residues. This chain's CDR3 is CSVLPGPTLYNTEAFF. CDR3 in DNA: TGCAGCGTTCTTCCGGGACCCACACTGTATAACACTGAAGCTTTCTTT. Together with reference TRBV29-1 and TRBJ1-1, the CDR3 gives the full variable domain: SAVISQKPSRDICQRGTSLTIQCQVDSQVTMMFWYRQQPGQSLTLIATANQGSEATYESGFVIDKFPISRPNLTFSTLTVSNMSPEDSSIYLCSVLPGPTLYNTEAFFGQGTRLTVV.